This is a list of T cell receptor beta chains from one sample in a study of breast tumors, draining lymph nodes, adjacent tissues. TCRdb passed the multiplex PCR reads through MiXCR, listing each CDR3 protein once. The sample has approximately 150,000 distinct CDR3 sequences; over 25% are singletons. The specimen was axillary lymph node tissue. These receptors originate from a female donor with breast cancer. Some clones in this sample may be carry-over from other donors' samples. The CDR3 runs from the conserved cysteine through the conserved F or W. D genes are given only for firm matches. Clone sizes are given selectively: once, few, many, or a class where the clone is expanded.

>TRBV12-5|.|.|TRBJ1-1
CASGFFEGTEAFF
TGTGCTAGTGGTTTTTTCGAGGGAACTGAAGCTTTCTTT
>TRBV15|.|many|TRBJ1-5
CATSRVPLPTPYSNQPQHF
TGTGCCACCAGCAGAGTCCCCCTCCCGACACCTTATAGCAATCAGCCCCAGCATTTT
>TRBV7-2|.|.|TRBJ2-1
CASSSFTGRRNEQFF
TGTGCCAGCAGCTCGTTTACAGGGAGACGCAATGAGCAGTTCTTC
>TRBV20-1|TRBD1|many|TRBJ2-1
CSHRDRGTNEQFF
TGCAGTCACCGGGACAGGGGTACGAATGAGCAGTTCTTC
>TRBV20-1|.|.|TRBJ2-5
CSGELTSSLGSQYF
TGCAGTGGAGAATTGACGAGCAGTCTAGGATCCCAGTACTTC
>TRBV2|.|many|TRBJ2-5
CASGFLRGWETQYF
TGTGCCAGCGGGTTTCTCCGGGGCTGGGAGACCCAGTACTTC
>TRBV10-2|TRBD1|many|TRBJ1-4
CASSANRGRREKLFF
TGCGCCAGCAGCGCCAACAGGGGGCGAAGAGAAAAACTGTTTTTT
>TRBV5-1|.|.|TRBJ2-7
CASSLVSMGRPYEQYF
TGCGCCAGCAGCTTGGTATCGATGGGACGCCCGTACGAGCAGTACTTC
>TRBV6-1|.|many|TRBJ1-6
CASSEALGFSPLHF
TGTGCCAGCAGTGAAGCGCTAGGGTTTTCACCCCTCCACTTT
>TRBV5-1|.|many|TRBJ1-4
CASSQTGVGEKLFF
TGCGCCAGCAGCCAGACAGGAGTTGGTGAAAAACTGTTTTTT
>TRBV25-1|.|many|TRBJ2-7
CASSESQLGRVGEQYF
TGTGCCAGCAGTGAATCCCAGCTGGGCAGGGTGGGAGAGCAGTACTTC
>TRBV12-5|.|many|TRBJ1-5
CASAPPWAAGSNQPQHF
TGTGCTAGTGCACCGCCATGGGCCGCCGGAAGCAATCAGCCCCAGCATTTT
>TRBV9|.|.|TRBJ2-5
CTTADSQETQYF
TGTACCACCGCGGACAGCCAAGAGACCCAGTACTTC
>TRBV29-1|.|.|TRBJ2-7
CSMVGDHGYEQYF
TGCAGCATGGTTGGTGACCACGGGTACGAGCAGTACTTC
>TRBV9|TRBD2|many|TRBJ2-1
CASSGGLAGGYNEQFF
TGTGCCAGCAGCGGAGGACTAGCGGGGGGGTACAATGAGCAGTTCTTC
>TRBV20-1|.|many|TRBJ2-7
CSAQNYEQYF
TGCAGTGCCCAAAACTACGAGCAGTACTTC
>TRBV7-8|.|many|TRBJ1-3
CASSPRTASSGNTIYF
TGTGCCAGCAGCCCACGGACGGCATCCTCTGGAAACACCATATATTTT
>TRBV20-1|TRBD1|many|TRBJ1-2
CSAKMAGTGGYGYTF
TGCAGTGCAAAGATGGCCGGGACAGGGGGCTATGGCTACACCTTC
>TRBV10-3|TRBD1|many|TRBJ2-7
CAISFQGADMYEQYF
TGTGCCATCAGTTTTCAGGGGGCCGACATGTACGAGCAGTACTTC
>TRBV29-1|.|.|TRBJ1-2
CSVVVQETSGYTF
TGCAGCGTTGTGGTACAAGAGACCTCTGGCTACACCTTC
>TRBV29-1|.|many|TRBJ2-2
CSVVWGDTGELFF
TGCAGCGTTGTGTGGGGTGACACCGGGGAGCTGTTTTTT
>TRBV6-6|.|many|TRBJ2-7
CASSPTTGSYEQYF
TGTGCCAGCAGCCCGACGACAGGCTCCTACGAGCAGTACTTC
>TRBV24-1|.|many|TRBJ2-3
CATSDWDSTDTQYF
TGTGCCACCAGTGATTGGGACAGCACAGATACGCAGTATTTT
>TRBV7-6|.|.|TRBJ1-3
CASSLDGRIPGNTIYF
TGTGCCAGCAGCTTAGACGGGAGGATCCCTGGAAACACCATATATTTT
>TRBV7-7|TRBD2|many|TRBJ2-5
CASTPGGYQETQYF
TGTGCTAGCACCCCCGGGGGGTACCAAGAGACCCAGTACTTC
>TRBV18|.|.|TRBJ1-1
CASSPQGTAEAFF
TGTGCCAGCTCACCTCAGGGTACTGCTGAAGCTTTCTTT
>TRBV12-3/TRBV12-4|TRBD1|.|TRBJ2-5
CASSPTGGKQPQYF
TGTGCCAGCAGCCCGACAGGGGGCAAACAGCCCCAGTACTTC
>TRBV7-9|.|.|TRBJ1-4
CASSWSRGVNGKLFF
TGTGCCAGCAGCTGGAGCCGGGGGGTTAATGGAAAACTGTTTTTT
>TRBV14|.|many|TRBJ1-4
CASSQERIPNEKLFF
TGTGCCAGCAGCCAAGAACGGATACCTAATGAAAAACTGTTTTTT
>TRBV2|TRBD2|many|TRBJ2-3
CASSIAGVVTDTQYF
TGTGCCAGCAGCATAGCGGGGGTGGTCACAGATACGCAGTATTTT
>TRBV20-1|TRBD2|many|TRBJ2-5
CSAKMAGGSETQYF
TGCAGTGCTAAGATGGCGGGGGGGTCAGAGACCCAGTACTTC
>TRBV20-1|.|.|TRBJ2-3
CSAYLQDWNEQYF
TGCAGTGCTTACCTACAGGATTGGAATGAGCAGTATTTT
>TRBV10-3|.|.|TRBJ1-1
CAISGLYLFLNDGNTEAFF
TGTGCCATCAGTGGCCTATACCTTTTTTTAAACGACGGGAACACTGAAGCTTTCTTT
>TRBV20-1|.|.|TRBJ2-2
CSAPTDTGELFF
TGCAGTGCCCCAACGGACACCGGGGAGCTGTTTTTT
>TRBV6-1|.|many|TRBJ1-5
CASSDGSLSNQPQHF
TGTGCCAGCAGTGACGGCAGTCTTAGCAATCAGCCCCAGCATTTT
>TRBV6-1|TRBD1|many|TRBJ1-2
CASSEGQFYGYTF
TGTGCCAGCAGTGAGGGACAGTTCTATGGCTACACCTTC
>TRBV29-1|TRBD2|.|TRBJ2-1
CSSGLAGGDEQFF
TGCAGCTCCGGACTAGCGGGGGGGGATGAGCAGTTCTTC
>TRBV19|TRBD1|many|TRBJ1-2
CASSARQGGNYGYTF
TGTGCCAGTAGTGCCCGACAGGGGGGTAACTATGGCTACACCTTC
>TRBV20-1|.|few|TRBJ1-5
CSARDRRSSTQPQHF
TGCAGTGCTAGAGATAGAAGGAGCTCCACTCAGCCCCAGCATTTT
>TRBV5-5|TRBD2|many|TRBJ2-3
CASRSRPSGGTDTQYF
TGTGCCAGCAGATCGAGACCTAGCGGGGGCACAGATACGCAGTATTTT
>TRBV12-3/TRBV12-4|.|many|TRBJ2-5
CASSPGELWGQETQYF
TGTGCCAGCAGCCCCGGGGAACTGTGGGGCCAAGAGACCCAGTACTTC
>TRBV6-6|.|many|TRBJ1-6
CASSHFGGLESPLHF
TGTGCCAGCAGTCACTTCGGAGGGCTTGAGTCACCCCTCCACTTT
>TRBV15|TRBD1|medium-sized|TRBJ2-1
CATSSFRQGGRDEQFF
TGTGCCACCAGCAGTTTCAGACAGGGGGGTCGGGATGAGCAGTTCTTC
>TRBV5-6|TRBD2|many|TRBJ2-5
CASSGRGLAGTETQYF
TGTGCCAGCAGCGGTAGAGGACTAGCGGGGACAGAGACCCAGTACTTC
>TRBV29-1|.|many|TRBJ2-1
CSVDQGVHEQFF
TGCAGCGTTGATCAGGGAGTCCATGAGCAGTTCTTC
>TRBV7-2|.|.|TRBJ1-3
CASSLGWRSGNTIYF
TGTGCCAGCAGCTTAGGATGGCGCTCTGGAAACACCATATATTTT
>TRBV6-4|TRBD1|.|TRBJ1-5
CANRTGDQPQHF
TGTGCCAACCGGACAGGGGATCAGCCCCAGCATTTT
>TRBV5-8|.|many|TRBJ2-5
CASSLLAGQETQYF
TGTGCCAGCAGCTTATTAGCCGGTCAAGAGACCCAGTACTTC
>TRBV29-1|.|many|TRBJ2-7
CSVSFALGYEQYF
TGCAGCGTCTCGTTCGCCCTAGGCTACGAGCAGTACTTC
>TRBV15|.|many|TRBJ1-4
CATSKTANEKLFF
TGTGCCACCAGCAAGACAGCAAATGAAAAACTGTTTTTT